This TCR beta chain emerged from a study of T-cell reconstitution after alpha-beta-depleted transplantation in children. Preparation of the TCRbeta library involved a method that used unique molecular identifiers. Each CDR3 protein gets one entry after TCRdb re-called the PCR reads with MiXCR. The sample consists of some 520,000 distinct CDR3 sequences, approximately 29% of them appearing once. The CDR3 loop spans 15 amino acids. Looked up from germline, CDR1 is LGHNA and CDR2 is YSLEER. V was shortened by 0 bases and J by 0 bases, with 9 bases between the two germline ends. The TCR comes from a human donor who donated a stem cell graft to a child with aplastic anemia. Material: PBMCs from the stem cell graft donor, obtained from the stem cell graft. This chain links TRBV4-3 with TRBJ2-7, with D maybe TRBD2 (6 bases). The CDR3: CASSQEGGPSYEQYF. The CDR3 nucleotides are TGCGCCAGCAGCCAAGAGGGAGGCCCCTCCTACGAGCAGTACTTC.